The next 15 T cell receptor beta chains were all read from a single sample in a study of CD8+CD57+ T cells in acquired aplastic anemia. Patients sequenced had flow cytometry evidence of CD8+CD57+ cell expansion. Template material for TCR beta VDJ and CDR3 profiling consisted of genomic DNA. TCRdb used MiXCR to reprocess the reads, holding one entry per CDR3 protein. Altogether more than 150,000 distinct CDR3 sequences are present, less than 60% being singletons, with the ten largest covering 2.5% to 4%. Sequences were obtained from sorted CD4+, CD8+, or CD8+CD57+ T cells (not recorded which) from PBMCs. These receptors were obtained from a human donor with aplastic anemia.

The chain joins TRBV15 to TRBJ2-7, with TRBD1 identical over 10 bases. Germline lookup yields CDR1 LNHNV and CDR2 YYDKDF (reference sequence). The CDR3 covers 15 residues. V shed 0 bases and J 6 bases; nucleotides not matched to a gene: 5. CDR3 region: CATSRDPGDRGEQYF. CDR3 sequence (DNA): TGTGCCACCAGCAGAGACCCTGGGGACAGGGGCGAGCAGTACTTC.

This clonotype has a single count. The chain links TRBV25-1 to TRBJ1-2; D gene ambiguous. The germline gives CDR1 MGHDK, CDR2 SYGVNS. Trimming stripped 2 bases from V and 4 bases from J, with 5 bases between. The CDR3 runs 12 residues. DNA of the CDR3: TGTGCCAGCAGTGAAAAGGGCTATGGCTACACCTTC. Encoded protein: CASSEKGYGYTF.

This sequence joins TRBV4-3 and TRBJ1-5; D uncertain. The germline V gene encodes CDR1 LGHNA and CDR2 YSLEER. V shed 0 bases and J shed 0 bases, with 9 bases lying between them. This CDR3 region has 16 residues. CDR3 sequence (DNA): TGCGCCAGCAGCCAAGATCGGTCATATAGCAATCAGCCCCAGCATTTT. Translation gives CASSQDRSYSNQPQHF.

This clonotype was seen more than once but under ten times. DNA of the CDR3: TGTGCCAGCAGCTTGAACCCACAGGGGTCCCAAGAGACCCAGTACTTC. As protein: CASSLNPQGSQETQYF. The chain joins TRBV5-4 to TRBJ2-5; 7 positions agree with TRBD1. The CDR3 length is 16 residues. Germline V lookup: CDR1 SGHNT, CDR2 YYREEE (reference sequence). V lost 1 base to trimming and J lost 1 base; unmatched junction nucleotides: 7.

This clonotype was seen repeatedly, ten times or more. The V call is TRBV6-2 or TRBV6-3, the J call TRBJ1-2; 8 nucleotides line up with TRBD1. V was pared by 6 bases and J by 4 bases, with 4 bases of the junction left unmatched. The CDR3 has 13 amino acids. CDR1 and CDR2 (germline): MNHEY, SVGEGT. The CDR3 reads CASRETGAYGYTF. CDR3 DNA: TGTGCCAGCAGAGAGACAGGGGCCTATGGCTACACCTTC.

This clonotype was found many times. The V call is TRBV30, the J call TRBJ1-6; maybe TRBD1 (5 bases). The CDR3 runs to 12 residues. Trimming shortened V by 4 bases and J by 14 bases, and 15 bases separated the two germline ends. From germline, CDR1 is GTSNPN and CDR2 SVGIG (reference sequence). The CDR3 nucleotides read TGTGCCTGGACCACCGGGGGGTGGGCCCTCCACTTT. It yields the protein CAWTTGGWALHF.

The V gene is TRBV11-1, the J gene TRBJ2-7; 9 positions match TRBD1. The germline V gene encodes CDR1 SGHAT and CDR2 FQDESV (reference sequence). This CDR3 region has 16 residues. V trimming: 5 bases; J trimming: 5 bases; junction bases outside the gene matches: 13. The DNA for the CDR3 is TGTGCCAGCAGCAACCCGACCGGGACAGGGACGCACGAGCAGTACTTC. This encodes CASSNPTGTGTHEQYF.

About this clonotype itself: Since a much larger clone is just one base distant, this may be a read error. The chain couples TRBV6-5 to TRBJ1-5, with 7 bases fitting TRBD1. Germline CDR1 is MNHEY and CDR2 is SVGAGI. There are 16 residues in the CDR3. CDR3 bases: TGTGCCAGCAGTTACTCGAGGGACAGAGGCAATCAGTCCCAGCATTTT. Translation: CASSYSRDRGNQSQHF.

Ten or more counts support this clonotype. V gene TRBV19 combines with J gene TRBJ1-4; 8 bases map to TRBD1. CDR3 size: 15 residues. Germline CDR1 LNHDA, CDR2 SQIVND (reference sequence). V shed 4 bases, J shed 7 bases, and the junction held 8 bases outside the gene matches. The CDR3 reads CASSTRQGFGEKLFF. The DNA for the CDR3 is TGTGCCAGTAGTACTCGACAGGGGTTCGGTGAAAAACTGTTTTTT.

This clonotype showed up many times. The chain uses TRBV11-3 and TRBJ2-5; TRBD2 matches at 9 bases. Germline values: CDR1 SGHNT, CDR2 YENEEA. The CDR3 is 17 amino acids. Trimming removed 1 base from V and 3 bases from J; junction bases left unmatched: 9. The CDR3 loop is CASSLGGGRAEEETQYF. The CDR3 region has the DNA TGTGCCAGCAGCTTAGGTGGCGGGAGGGCCGAAGAAGAGACCCAGTACTTC.

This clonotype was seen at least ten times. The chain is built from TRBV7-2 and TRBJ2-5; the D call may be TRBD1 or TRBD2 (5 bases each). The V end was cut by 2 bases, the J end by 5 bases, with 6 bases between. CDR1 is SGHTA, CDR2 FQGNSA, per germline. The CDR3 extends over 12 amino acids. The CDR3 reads CASSLWGETQYF. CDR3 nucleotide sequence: TGTGCCAGCAGCTTATGGGGGGAGACCCAGTACTTC.

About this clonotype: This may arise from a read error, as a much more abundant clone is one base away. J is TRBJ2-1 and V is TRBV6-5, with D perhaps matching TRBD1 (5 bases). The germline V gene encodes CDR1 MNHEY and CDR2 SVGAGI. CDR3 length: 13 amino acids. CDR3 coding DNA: TGTGCCAGCGGTTACAGGCAGTACAATGAGCAGTTCTTC. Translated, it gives CASGYRQYNEQFF.

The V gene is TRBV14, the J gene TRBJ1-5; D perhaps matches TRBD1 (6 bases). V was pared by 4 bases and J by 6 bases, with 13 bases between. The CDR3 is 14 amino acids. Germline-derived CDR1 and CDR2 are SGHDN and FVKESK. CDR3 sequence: CASSLRGAGQPQHF. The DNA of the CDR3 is TGTGCCAGCAGCCTCAGGGGTGCCGGTCAGCCCCAGCATTTT.

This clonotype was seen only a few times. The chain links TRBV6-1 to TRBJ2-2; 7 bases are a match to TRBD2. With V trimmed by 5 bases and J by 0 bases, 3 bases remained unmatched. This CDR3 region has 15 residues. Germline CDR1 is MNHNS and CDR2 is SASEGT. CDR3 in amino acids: CASSIAGANTGELFF. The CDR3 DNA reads TGTGCCAGCAGTATAGCGGGCGCGAACACCGGGGAGCTGTTTTTT.

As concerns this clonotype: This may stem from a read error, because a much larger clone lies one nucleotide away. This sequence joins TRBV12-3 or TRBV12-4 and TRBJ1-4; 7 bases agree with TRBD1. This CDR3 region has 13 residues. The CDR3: CTSRPGTAEKLFF. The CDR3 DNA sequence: TGTACCAGCAGACCCGGGACAGCCGAAAAACTGTTTTTT.